The T cell receptor (beta chain) described here comes from a study of Ad26.COV2.S vaccination and SARS-CoV-2 variants. The V and J ends lost 6 bases and 0 bases, in that order; junction bases with no gene match: 14. CDR1 LNHDA and CDR2 SQIVND come from the germline V gene (reference sequence). This CDR3 has 19 residues. TCRdb's copy holds only in-frame clones and misses some; the assay was immunoSEQ multiplex PCR. The table shows about 680,000 clones, with about 90% occurring only once. As to treatment: 15 to 20 received Ad26.COV2.S at low or high dose, single or two shots; 5 received placebo; per-sample allocation not given. Sample collection was performed on day 63 after the first vaccine or placebo injection.

The specimen comprised peripheral blood, sampled in a trial of Ad26.COV2.S vaccine versus placebo. This sequence joins TRBV19 and TRBJ2-1, with 10 bases fitting TRBD2. The sequence was collected from a person between 18 and 59 years old who received the Ad26.COV2.S COVID-19 vaccine or a placebo. Here the CDR3 reads CASSPRAGGFGSSYNEQFF. The CDR3 DNA reads TGTGCCAGTAGCCCCAGAGCGGGAGGGTTTGGGAGCTCCTACAATGAGCAGTTCTTC.